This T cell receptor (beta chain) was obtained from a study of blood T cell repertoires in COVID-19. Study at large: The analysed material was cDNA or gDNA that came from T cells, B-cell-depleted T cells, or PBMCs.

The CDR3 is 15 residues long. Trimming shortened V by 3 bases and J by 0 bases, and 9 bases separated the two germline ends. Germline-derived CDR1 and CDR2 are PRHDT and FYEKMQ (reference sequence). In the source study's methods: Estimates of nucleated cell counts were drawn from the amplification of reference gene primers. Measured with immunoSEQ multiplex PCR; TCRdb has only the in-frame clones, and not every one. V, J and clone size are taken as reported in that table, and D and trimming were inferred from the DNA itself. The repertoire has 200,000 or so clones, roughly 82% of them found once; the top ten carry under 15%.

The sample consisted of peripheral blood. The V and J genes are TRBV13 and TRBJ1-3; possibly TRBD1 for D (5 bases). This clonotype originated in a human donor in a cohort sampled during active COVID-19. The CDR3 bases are TGTGCCAGCAGCTTTGACAGAAGCTCTGGAAACACCATATATTTT. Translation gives CASSFDRSSGNTIYF.